These T cell receptor beta chains were read from a single sample in a study of control samples from healthy donors and cancer patients. Generated by immunoSEQ multiplex PCR, the TCRdb table keeps only in-frame clones and is missing some. The sample yields about 120,000 clones, over 90% seen once. The sequenced sample consisted of blood. The receptors originated from a young man in good health. Both conserved end residues are part of each CDR3. D genes are given only for firm matches. Rows may omit the clone size; those that give it use once, few, many or a size class.

TGCAGTGCTGGGACAGGGACGGAGCAGTACTTC	CSAGTGTEQYF	NA	TRBD1	TRBV20-1	TRBJ2-7
TGCGCCAGCAGCTTGGGGACAGGGAATTCACCCCTCCACTTT	CASSLGTGNSPLHF	NA	TRBD1	TRBV5-1	TRBJ1-6
TGTGCCAGCAGCGCTGACAGTAGCTCCTACAATGAGCAGTTCTTC	CASSADSSSYNEQFF	NA	NA	TRBV7-8	TRBJ2-1
TGTGCCAGCAGCTTGGCAGGGTTCGAGTACTTC	CASSLAGFEYF	NA	NA	TRBV5-5	TRBJ2-7
TGTGCCAGCAGCTTGGGGTCGGCGGGGGGCACTGAAGCTTTCTTT	CASSLGSAGGTEAFF	NA	NA	TRBV5-4	TRBJ1-1
TGTGCCAGCAGTTTTGGGTACGAGCAGTACTTC	CASSFGYEQYF	once	NA	TRBV2	TRBJ2-7
TGTGCCAGCAGCTGGGCAGGATCTGATGGCTACACCTTC	CASSWAGSDGYTF	NA	NA	TRBV5-4	TRBJ1-2
TGTGCCAGTAGGGACCTATTGCCTGCTGGAAACACCATATATTTT	CASRDLLPAGNTIYF	once	NA	TRBV19	TRBJ1-3
TGTGCCAGCAGCTTGCCAGCTAAGAATTCACCCCTCCACTTT	CASSLPAKNSPLHF	NA	NA	TRBV5-6	TRBJ1-6
TGCGCCAGCAGCCCATCGACAGGGTCCTACGAGCAGTACTTC	CASSPSTGSYEQYF	NA	TRBD1	TRBV5-1	TRBJ2-7
TGTGCCAGCACCCTAGCGGGGTACTACGAGCAGTACTTC	CASTLAGYYEQYF	NA	TRBD2	TRBV6-5	TRBJ2-7
TGTGCCAGCAGCCTGCAGGGGAATACGCAGTATTTT	CASSLQGNTQYF	NA	NA	TRBV27	TRBJ2-3
TGTGCCAGCTCAACCGCAGGCACCCAAGAAAACACTGAAGCTTTCTTT	CASSTAGTQENTEAFF	once	NA	TRBV18	TRBJ1-1
TGTGCCAGCAGCTTAAGGGACAGGGGATACAATGAGCAGTTCTTC	CASSLRDRGYNEQFF	NA	TRBD1	TRBV13	TRBJ2-1
TGTGCCAGCATTCTGTCTGGGCGCCTCCACTTT	CASILSGRLHF	NA	NA	TRBV6-5	TRBJ1-6
TGCGCCAGCAGCTTGGACTATCCAAATGAGCAGTTCTTC	CASSLDYPNEQFF	NA	NA	TRBV5-1	TRBJ2-1
TGTGCCTCAGAGCATACACGCTATGGCTACACCTTC	CASEHTRYGYTF	once	NA	TRBV30	TRBJ1-2
TGTGCCAGCAGCAAAGTGAAGGGACAGTCGTCCTACGAGCAGTACTTC	CASSKVKGQSSYEQYF	NA	NA	TRBV21-1	TRBJ2-7